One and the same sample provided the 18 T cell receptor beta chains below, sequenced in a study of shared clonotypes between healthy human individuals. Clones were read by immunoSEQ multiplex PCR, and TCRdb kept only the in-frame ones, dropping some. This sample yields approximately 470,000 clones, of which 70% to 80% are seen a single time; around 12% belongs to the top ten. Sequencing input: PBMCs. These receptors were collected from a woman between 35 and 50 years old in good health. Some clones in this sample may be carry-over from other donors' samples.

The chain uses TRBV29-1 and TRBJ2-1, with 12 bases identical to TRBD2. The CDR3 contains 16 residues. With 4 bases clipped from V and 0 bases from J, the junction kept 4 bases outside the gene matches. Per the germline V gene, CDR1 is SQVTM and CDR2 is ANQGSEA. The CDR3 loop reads CSVGTSGTNSYNEQFF. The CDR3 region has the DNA TGCAGCGTTGGGACTAGCGGGACGAACTCCTACAATGAGCAGTTCTTC.

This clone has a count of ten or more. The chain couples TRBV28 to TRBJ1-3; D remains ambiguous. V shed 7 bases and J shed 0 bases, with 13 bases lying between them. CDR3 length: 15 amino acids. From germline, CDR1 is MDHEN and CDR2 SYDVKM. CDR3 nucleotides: TGTGCCAGCACCAAGGAGGCGATCTCTGGAAACACCATATATTTT. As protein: CASTKEAISGNTIYF.

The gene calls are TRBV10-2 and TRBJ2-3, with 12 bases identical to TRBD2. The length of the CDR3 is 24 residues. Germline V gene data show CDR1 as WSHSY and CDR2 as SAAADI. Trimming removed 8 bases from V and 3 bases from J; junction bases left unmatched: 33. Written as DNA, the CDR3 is TGCGCCAGCGACGAACGTGGACAGGGACGGTTCCTAGCGGGAGGGCCGGTGGGGACAGATACGCAGTATTTT. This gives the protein CASDERGQGRFLAGGPVGTDTQYF.

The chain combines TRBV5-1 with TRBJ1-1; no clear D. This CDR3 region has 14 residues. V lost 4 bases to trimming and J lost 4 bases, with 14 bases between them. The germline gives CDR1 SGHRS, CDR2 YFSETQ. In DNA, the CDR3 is TGCGCCAGCAGCAACACCTCCAAGGCCACTGAAGCTTTCTTT. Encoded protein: CASSNTSKATEAFF.

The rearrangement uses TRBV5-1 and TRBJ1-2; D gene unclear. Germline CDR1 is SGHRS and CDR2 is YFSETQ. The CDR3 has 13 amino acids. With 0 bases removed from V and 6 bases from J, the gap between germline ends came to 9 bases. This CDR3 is CASSLALGNGYTF. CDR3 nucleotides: TGCGCCAGCAGCTTGGCCTTAGGGAATGGCTACACCTTC.

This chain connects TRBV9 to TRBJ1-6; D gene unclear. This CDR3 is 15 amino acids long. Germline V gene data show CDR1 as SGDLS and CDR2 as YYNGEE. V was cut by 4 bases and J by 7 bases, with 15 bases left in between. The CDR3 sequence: CASSPQADQNSPLHF. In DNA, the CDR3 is TGTGCCAGCAGCCCACAAGCAGACCAGAATTCACCCCTCCACTTT. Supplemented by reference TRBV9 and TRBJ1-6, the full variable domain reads DSGVTQTPKHLITATGQRVTLRCSPRSGDLSVYWYQQSLDQGLQFLIQYYNGEERAKGNILERFSAQQFPDLHSELNLSSLELGDSALYFCASSPQADQNSPLHFGNGTRLTVT.

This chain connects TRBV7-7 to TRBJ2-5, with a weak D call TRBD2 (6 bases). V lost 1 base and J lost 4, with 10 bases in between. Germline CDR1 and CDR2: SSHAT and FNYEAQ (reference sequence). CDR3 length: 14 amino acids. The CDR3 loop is CASSLGLEGETQYF. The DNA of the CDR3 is TGTGCCAGCAGCTTAGGACTAGAGGGAGAGACCCAGTACTTC.

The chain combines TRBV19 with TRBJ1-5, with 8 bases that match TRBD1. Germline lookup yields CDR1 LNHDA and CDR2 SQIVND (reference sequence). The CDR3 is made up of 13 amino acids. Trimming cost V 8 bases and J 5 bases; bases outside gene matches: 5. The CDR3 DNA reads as TGTGCCAGTGGATACAGGGGGGATCAGCCCCAGCATTTT. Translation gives CASGYRGDQPQHF.

CDR3 bases: TGCGCCAGCAGCCCAGACGGCAGGAACTCTGGAAACACCATATATTTT. Translation gives CASSPDGRNSGNTIYF. This chain joins TRBV5-1 and TRBJ1-3; no reliable D call. V gave up 4 bases and J gave up 0 bases, with 14 bases separating them. CDR1 SGHRS and CDR2 YFSETQ come from the germline V gene. The CDR3 sequence is 16 residues long.

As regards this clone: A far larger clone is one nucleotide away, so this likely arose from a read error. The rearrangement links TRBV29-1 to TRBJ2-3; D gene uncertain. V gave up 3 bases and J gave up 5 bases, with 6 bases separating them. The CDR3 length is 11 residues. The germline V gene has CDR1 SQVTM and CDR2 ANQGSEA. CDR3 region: CSVETGDTQYF. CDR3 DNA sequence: TGCAGCGTTGAGACGGGAGATACGCAGTATTTT.

CDR3: CASTEGTPGQGSSAFF. The CDR3 DNA follows: TGTGCCAGCACCGAGGGAACACCGGGACAGGGGTCCTCGGCTTTCTTT. The V and J genes are TRBV2 and TRBJ1-1; the match to TRBD1 covers 10 bases. The CDR3 totals 16 residues. V lost 7 bases to trimming and J lost 11 bases; unmatched junction nucleotides: 19. The V gene's germline CDR1 is SNHLY and CDR2 FYNNEI. Full variable domain (outside the CDR3, taken from reference TRBV2 and TRBJ1-1): EPEVTQTPSHQVTQMGQEVILRCVPISNHLYFYWYRQILGQKVEFLVSFYNNEISEKSEIFDDQFSVERPDGSNFTLKIRSTKLEDSAMYFCASTEGTPGQGSSAFFGQGTRLTVV.

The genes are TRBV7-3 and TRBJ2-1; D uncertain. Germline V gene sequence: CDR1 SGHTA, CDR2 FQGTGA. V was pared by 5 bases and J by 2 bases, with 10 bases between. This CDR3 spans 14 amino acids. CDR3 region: CASSQSGTYNEQFF. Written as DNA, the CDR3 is TGTGCCAGCAGCCAAAGTGGGACCTACAATGAGCAGTTCTTC.

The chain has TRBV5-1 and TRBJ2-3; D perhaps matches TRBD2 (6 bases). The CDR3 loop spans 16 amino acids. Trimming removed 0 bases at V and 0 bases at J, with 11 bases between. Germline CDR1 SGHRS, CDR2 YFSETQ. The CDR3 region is CASSLGLAHSTDTQYF. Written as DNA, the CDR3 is TGCGCCAGCAGCTTGGGTCTAGCGCATAGCACAGATACGCAGTATTTT.

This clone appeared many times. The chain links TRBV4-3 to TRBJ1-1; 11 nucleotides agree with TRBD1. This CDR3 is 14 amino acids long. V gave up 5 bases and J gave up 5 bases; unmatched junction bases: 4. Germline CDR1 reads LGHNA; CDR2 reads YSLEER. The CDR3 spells CASSDGTGGTEAFF. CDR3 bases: TGCGCCAGCAGCGACGGGACAGGGGGGACTGAAGCTTTCTTT.

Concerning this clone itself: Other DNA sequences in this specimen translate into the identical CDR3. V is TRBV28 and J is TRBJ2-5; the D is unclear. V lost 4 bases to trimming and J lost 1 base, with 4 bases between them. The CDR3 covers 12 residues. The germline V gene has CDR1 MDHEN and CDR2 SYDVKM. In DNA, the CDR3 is TGTGCCAGCAGTTCTCTCCAAGAGACCCAGTACTTC. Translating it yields CASSSLQETQYF.

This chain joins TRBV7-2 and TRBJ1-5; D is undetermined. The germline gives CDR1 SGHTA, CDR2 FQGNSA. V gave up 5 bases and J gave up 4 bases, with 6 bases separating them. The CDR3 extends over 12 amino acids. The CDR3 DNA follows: TGTGCCAGCAGCCAAGCTAATCAGCCCCAGCATTTT. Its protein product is CASSQANQPQHF.

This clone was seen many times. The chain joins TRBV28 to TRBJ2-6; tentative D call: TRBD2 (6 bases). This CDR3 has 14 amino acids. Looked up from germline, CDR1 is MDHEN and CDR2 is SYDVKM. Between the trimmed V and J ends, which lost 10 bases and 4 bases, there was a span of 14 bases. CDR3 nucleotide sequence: TGTGCCACCGGAGGGGCAGCCGGGGCCAACGTCCTGACTTTC. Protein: CATGGAAGANVLTF.

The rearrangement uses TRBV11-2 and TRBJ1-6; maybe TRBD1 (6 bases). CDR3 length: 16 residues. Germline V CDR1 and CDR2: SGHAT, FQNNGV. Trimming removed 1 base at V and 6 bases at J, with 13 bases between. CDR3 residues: CASSLGRGASNSPLHF. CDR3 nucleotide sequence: TGTGCCAGCAGCTTAGGAAGGGGGGCGTCTAATTCACCCCTCCACTTT. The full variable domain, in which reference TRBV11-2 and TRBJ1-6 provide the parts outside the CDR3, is EAGVAQSPRYKIIEKRQSVAFWCNPISGHATLYWYQQILGQGPKLLIQFQNNGVVDDSQLPKDRFSAERLKGVDSTLKIQPAKLEDSAVYLCASSLGRGASNSPLHFGNGTRLTVT.